These T cell receptor beta chains were read from a single sample in a study of cytomegalovirus exposure and HLA in healthy donors. Generated by immunoSEQ multiplex PCR, the TCRdb table keeps only in-frame clones and is missing some. The sample records 140,000 to 150,000 clones, around 80% being singletons. Material: PBMCs. The receptors originated from a woman aged 40 to 49 in good health and CMV-seropositive. Each CDR3 is given with its conserved first and last residue. Clone size is not always given. Where it is, it says once, few, many or a class for expanded clones.

J gene | clone size | V gene | CDR3 protein
TRBJ1-5 | . | TRBV19 | CASSTGQGNQPQHF
TRBJ1-4 | . | TRBV15 | CATSRDPGFNEKLFF
TRBJ1-1 | few | TRBV28 | CASSLGQFMNTEAFF
TRBJ1-3 | . | TRBV30 | CAWSVWRVSGDSGNTIYF
TRBJ2-7 | . | TRBV7-3 | CASSPLGGNFDEQYF
TRBJ1-4 | once | TRBV6-1 | CASSTRGGAEKLFF
TRBJ1-2 | . | TRBV2 | CASSELGKSNYGYTF
TRBJ1-6 | once | TRBV6-6 | CASSGNRGYNSPLHF
TRBJ2-7 | . | TRBV7-9 | CASSSLVRSYEQYF
TRBJ2-5 | . | TRBV9 | CASSVGAGGAETQYF
TRBJ1-1 | few | TRBV29-1 | CSVEYSNTEAFF
TRBJ1-4 | . | TRBV6-1 | CASSRDRDEKLFF
TRBJ2-7 | . | TRBV2 | CASSVLAGKDEQYF
TRBJ1-4 | once | TRBV6-4 | CASSQVTGLGEKLFF
TRBJ1-1 | . | TRBV9 | CASSLAGHTEAFF
TRBJ1-2 | . | TRBV6-1 | CATLGAGNYGYTF
TRBJ2-1 | . | TRBV9 | CASSPRTGGLDPRFF
TRBJ2-2 | . | TRBV2 | CASSGPIPTRSTGELFF
TRBJ1-1 | once | TRBV6-5 | CASSSRGTEAFF
TRBJ1-5 | . | TRBV27 | CASSLPDRLALYSNQPQHF
TRBJ2-2 | . | TRBV11-2 | CASSFLAGLNTGELFF
TRBJ2-7 | . | TRBV27 | CASSSHGGLPYEQYF
TRBJ2-3 | . | TRBV7-2 | CASSGLAGVAGTDTQYF
TRBJ1-1 | few | TRBV5-1 | CASSSSGDRVANTEAFF
TRBJ1-6 | few | TRBV25-1 | CASTPSSYNSPLHF
TRBJ2-3 | . | TRBV11-2 | CASKRAGGLRDTQYF
TRBJ2-3 | . | TRBV7-9 | CASSLSGLPTDTQYF
TRBJ1-5 | . | TRBV7-2 | CASSLLQHNQPQHF
TRBJ2-1 | once | TRBV2 | CASDGLAGTNEQFF
TRBJ1-1 | . | TRBV11-2 | CASSSALDRGGGTEAFF
TRBJ2-2 | few | TRBV28 | CASTPGQGSGELFF
TRBJ2-7 | . | TRBV7-3 | CASSPTGGYYEQYF
TRBJ1-5 | . | TRBV11-2 | CASSLELSGNQPQHF
TRBJ2-7 | . | TRBV4-1 | CASSQASTGSLYEQYF
TRBJ2-1 | . | TRBV5-6 | CASSLLGMRSYNEQFF
TRBJ2-1 | . | TRBV5-1 | CASSPQLVFEGNEQFF
TRBJ1-1 | . | TRBV7-8 | CASSLDTFNTEAFF
TRBJ2-7 | . | TRBV29-1 | CSVLWGGEQYF
TRBJ1-5 | . | TRBV19 | CASQLQGQGYGQPQHF
TRBJ2-1 | . | TRBV6-1 | CASTRRSGGSSEQFF
TRBJ2-5 | once | TRBV5-1 | CASSPLAVQETQYF
TRBJ2-4 | . | TRBV5-6 | CASSLRTGTKNIQYF
. | . | TRBV28 | CASTTRQHEQYF
. | . | TRBV7-2 | CASSLEQGRYEQYF
TRBJ1-3 | . | TRBV27 | CASKEVGYGNTIYF
TRBJ1-5 | . | TRBV19 | CASSPGQGKQPQHF
TRBJ1-2 | . | TRBV19 | CASRRAGTDNYGYTF
TRBJ2-5 | . | TRBV9 | CASSVSGEETQYF
TRBJ2-1 | once | TRBV6-1 | CASSGLAGVLGYEQFF
TRBJ2-7 | . | TRBV2 | CASTREYEQYF
TRBJ1-1 | few | TRBV6-5 | CASSLRGAEAFF
TRBJ2-3 | . | TRBV27 | CASSTPGNTQYF
TRBJ2-3 | . | TRBV10-3 | CAISESREGADTQYF
TRBJ2-5 | . | TRBV28 | CASRPPSLSQGGKETQYF
TRBJ1-3 | . | TRBV2 | CASRGDRGVGGNTIYF
TRBJ2-3 | . | TRBV7-9 | CASSLVTSTDTQYF
TRBJ2-3 | . | TRBV28 | CASRPGTGLTDTQYF
TRBJ2-2 | . | TRBV6-5 | CASSYRRGYTGELFF
TRBJ2-7 | . | TRBV5-1 | CASSPGQGAYEQYF